These 21 T cell receptor beta chains came from one sample sequenced in a study of cytomegalovirus exposure and HLA in healthy donors (dated by TCRdb to 2016 to 2017). Library method: the immunoSEQ multiplex PCR assay. TCRdb limited this immuneACCESS table to in-frame rearrangements with V and J called. A share of clones is missing; checked studies link under half to unresolved V genes, and the rest is unexplained. Present in this sample are around 250,000 clones, nearly 90% of which were seen just once. Roughly 0.4% of the sample belongs to the ten largest clones. The sequenced material came from PBMCs. Every receptor here comes from a woman aged 18-29 years in good health and CMV-seronegative.

This clone has just one count. V gene TRBV2 combines with J gene TRBJ2-7, with 11 bases identical to TRBD1. Germline lookup yields CDR1 SNHLY and CDR2 FYNNEI. The length of the CDR3 is 15 residues. V shed 5 bases and J 0 bases; nucleotides not matched to a gene: 3. CDR3 in amino acids: CASSLGQGGSYEQYF. DNA for the CDR3: TGTGCCAGCAGTTTGGGACAGGGGGGCTCCTACGAGCAGTACTTC.

Only a few counts were recorded for this clone. J is TRBJ2-7 and V is TRBV20-1, with D hard to call. Between the trimmed V and J ends, which lost 6 bases and 2 bases, there was a span of 8 bases. The CDR3 loop spans 11 amino acids. CDR1 and CDR2 (germline): DFQATT, SNEGSKA (reference sequence). The CDR3 loop is CSAPKTYEQYF. CDR3 DNA: TGCAGTGCCCCTAAAACCTACGAGCAGTACTTC.

This chain joins TRBV11-2 and TRBJ1-3; unclear D gene. Germline loops: CDR1 SGHAT, CDR2 FQNNGV. The germline V and J ends were trimmed by 5 bases and 2 bases, with 10 bases remaining between them. This CDR3 region has 14 residues. Written as DNA, the CDR3 is TGTGCCAGCAGCCACGGAGCAACTGGAAACACCATATATTTT. Translation: CASSHGATGNTIYF.

This clone was counted only a few times. The rearrangement links TRBV29-1 to TRBJ1-2; D is uncertain. Trimming took 7 bases from V and 4 from J, leaving 7 bases between them. The CDR3 has 10 amino acids. Germline CDR1 SQVTM, CDR2 ANQGSEA. The CDR3 protein is CSDSSYGYTF. CDR3 nucleotides: TGCAGCGACAGCTCCTATGGCTACACCTTC.

The rearrangement links TRBV5-1 to TRBJ2-7; TRBD1 aligns across 9 bases. The length of the CDR3 is 14 residues. The germline gives CDR1 SGHRS, CDR2 YFSETQ. The V gene end was trimmed by 5 bases and the J gene end by 1 base; junction bases not matched to a gene: 4. CDR3 DNA: TGCGCCAGCAGGACGGGACAGGGATCCTACGAGCAGTACTTC. Translated: CASRTGQGSYEQYF.

The rearrangement links TRBV28 to TRBJ1-5; D is perhaps TRBD1 (5 bases). Germline CDR1 and CDR2: MDHEN and SYDVKM. With 6 bases removed from V and 0 bases from J, the gap between germline ends came to 9 bases. The CDR3 is 14 amino acids. In DNA, the CDR3 is TGTGCCAGCAGCCCGACAGTTAGCAATCAGCCCCAGCATTTT. Its protein is CASSPTVSNQPQHF. The full variable domain, in which reference TRBV28 and TRBJ1-5 provide the parts outside the CDR3, is DVKVTQSSRYLVKRTGEKVFLECVQDMDHENMFWYRQDPGLGLRLIYFSYDVKMKEKGDIPEGYSVSREKKERFSLILESASTNQTSMYLCASSPTVSNQPQHFGDGTRLSIL.

This sequence joins TRBV6-1 and TRBJ2-1; TRBD2 agrees at 13 bases. V trimming: 7 bases; J trimming: 4 bases; junction bases outside the gene matches: 4. The CDR3 covers 15 residues. Germline CDR1 and CDR2: MNHNS and SASEGT. CDR3 protein: CASKGLAGVYNEQFF. The CDR3 DNA reads TGTGCCAGCAAAGGACTAGCGGGGGTTTACAATGAGCAGTTCTTC.

This clone came up once. V gene TRBV5-8 combines with J gene TRBJ1-2, with a possible D match to TRBD1 (6 bases). The CDR3 spans 15 residues. Trimming took 0 bases from V and 1 from J, leaving 10 bases between them. Germline CDR1 and CDR2: SGHTS and YDEGEE. The CDR3 loop reads CASSLGQESNYGYTF. The CDR3 DNA sequence: TGTGCCAGCAGCTTGGGACAGGAGAGTAACTATGGCTACACCTTC. Looking up the rest from reference TRBV5-8 and TRBJ1-2 gives the full variable domain: EAGVTQSPTHLIKTRGQQATLRCSPISGHTSVYWYQQALGLGLQFLLWYDEGEERNRGNFPPRFSGRQFPNYSSELNVNALELEDSALYLCASSLGQESNYGYTFGSGTRLTVV.

The genes are TRBV7-2 and TRBJ1-4; D is uncertain. The CDR3 contains 14 residues. V lost 1 base to trimming and J lost 6 bases, with 9 bases between them. Per the germline V gene, CDR1 is SGHTA and CDR2 is FQGNSA. This CDR3 is CASSLGWRDEKLFF. CDR3 in DNA: TGTGCCAGCAGCTTAGGATGGAGGGATGAAAAACTGTTTTTT.

The genes are TRBV11-2 and TRBJ2-3; possible D gene TRBD1, 5 bases. V shed 5 bases and J shed 7 bases, with 16 bases lying between them. Germline CDR1 SGHAT, CDR2 FQNNGV. CDR3 size: 14 residues. The CDR3, as DNA: TGTGCCAGCAGCCGCAAAGCTCAGGGAAATACGCAGTATTTT. The encoded protein is CASSRKAQGNTQYF.

The chain carries TRBV4-2 and TRBJ2-3; 12 bases line up with TRBD2. CDR1 LGHNA and CDR2 YNFKEQ come from the germline V gene. Trimming took 1 base from V and 0 from J; bases not matched to a gene: 5. This CDR3 region has 18 residues. DNA of the CDR3: TGTGCCAGCAGCCAAGCACGCCTAGCGGGGGGGAGCACAGATACGCAGTATTTT. It specifies CASSQARLAGGSTDTQYF.

The V gene is TRBV28, the J gene TRBJ1-1; possibly TRBD1 for D (5 bases). Germline values: CDR1 MDHEN, CDR2 SYDVKM. V dropped 6 bases and J dropped 5 bases, with 22 bases sitting between them. CDR3 length: 16 amino acids. CDR3 sequence (DNA): TGTGCCAGCAGACCTCCCTGGGGGAGGGAAAGTACTGAAGCTTTCTTT. Translating gives CASRPPWGRESTEAFF. Full variable domain (missing parts from reference TRBV28 and TRBJ1-1): DVKVTQSSRYLVKRTGEKVFLECVQDMDHENMFWYRQDPGLGLRLIYFSYDVKMKEKGDIPEGYSVSREKKERFSLILESASTNQTSMYLCASRPPWGRESTEAFFGQGTRLTVV.

This clone has only one observation. The chain combines TRBV6-5 with TRBJ1-1; 7 bases are a match to TRBD1. Trimming at V came to 0 bases and at J to 4 bases, leaving 5 bases not matched to a gene. Germline V gene sequence: CDR1 MNHEY, CDR2 SVGAGI. This CDR3 contains 15 residues. CDR3 region: CASSYSNNRGTEAFF. Here the CDR3 DNA reads TGTGCCAGCAGTTACTCGAATAACAGGGGCACTGAAGCTTTCTTT.

The CDR3 region has the DNA TGCGCCACCGGGACAGGGGGATTGGAGACTGAAGCTTTCTTT. Protein product: CATGTGGLETEAFF. The V gene is TRBV5-1, the J gene TRBJ1-1; the match to TRBD1 covers 11 bases. V shed 9 bases, J shed 5 bases, and the junction held 9 bases outside the gene matches. CDR1 SGHRS and CDR2 YFSETQ come from the germline V gene. The CDR3 runs 14 residues.

The chain has TRBV2 and TRBJ1-5; weak D call: TRBD1 (5 bases). Germline assignment: CDR1 SNHLY and CDR2 FYNNEI. The CDR3 covers 14 residues. V lost 0 bases, J lost 4 bases, and 7 bases lay in between. The CDR3 DNA follows: TGTGCCAGCAGTGAAGCGCCAGGGAATCAGCCCCAGCATTTT. It codes for CASSEAPGNQPQHF.

This chain joins TRBV19 and TRBJ1-2, with D perhaps TRBD1 (5 bases). This CDR3 spans 17 amino acids. Germline assignment: CDR1 LNHDA and CDR2 SQIVND (reference sequence). Trimming left V 5 bases short and J 1 base short, with 20 bases between. CDR3 in amino acids: CASSPSIGVMINYGYTF. CDR3 nucleotides: TGTGCCAGTAGTCCAAGCATAGGGGTGATGATTAACTATGGCTACACCTTC.

The rearrangement links TRBV4-3 to TRBJ2-7; D unclear. Germline lookup yields CDR1 LGHNA and CDR2 YSLEER. V was pared by 2 bases and J by 3 bases, with 8 bases between. This CDR3 has 13 residues. CDR3 in DNA: TGCGCCAGCAGCCAACTCGAGAACTACGAGCAGTACTTC. It translates to CASSQLENYEQYF.

This chain links TRBV7-8 with TRBJ1-5; 7 bases match TRBD1. The CDR3 runs to 15 residues. J lost 0 bases, V lost 3 bases, and 2 bases had no gene match. The V gene's germline CDR1 is SGHVS and CDR2 FQNEAQ. CDR3 loop: CASSFDRVSNQPQHF. The DNA of the CDR3 is TGTGCCAGCAGCTTCGACAGGGTTAGCAATCAGCCCCAGCATTTT.

The V and J genes are TRBV29-1 and TRBJ1-1; the D is unclear. The CDR3 consists of 14 residues. The V gene's germline CDR1 is SQVTM and CDR2 ANQGSEA. Deletions cut 6 bases from V and 3 bases from J, with 17 bases between. CDR3 amino acids: CSVVAERSDTEAFF. The CDR3 bases are TGCAGCGTAGTCGCGGAGCGTTCGGACACTGAAGCTTTCTTT.

CDR3 residues: CASSWETGIGSPLHF. CDR3 bases: TGTGCCAGCAGCTGGGAAACAGGGATAGGTTCACCCCTCCACTTT. This chain connects TRBV28 to TRBJ1-6, with D possibly matching TRBD1 (6 bases). This CDR3 has 15 residues. Trimming took off 6 bases at V and 9 bases at J, with 18 bases between the two ends. CDR1 is MDHEN and CDR2 is SYDVKM in the germline V gene.

The V call is TRBV7-9, the J call TRBJ2-1; D is possibly TRBD1 (6 bases). This CDR3 is built from 13 residues. V was shortened by 3 bases and J by 10 bases, with 13 bases between the two germline ends. Germline V gene data show CDR1 as SEHNR and CDR2 as FQNEAQ (reference sequence). This chain's CDR3 is CASSFPGEGEQFF. The CDR3 nucleotides read TGTGCCAGCAGCTTCCCAGGGGAAGGAGAGCAGTTCTTC.